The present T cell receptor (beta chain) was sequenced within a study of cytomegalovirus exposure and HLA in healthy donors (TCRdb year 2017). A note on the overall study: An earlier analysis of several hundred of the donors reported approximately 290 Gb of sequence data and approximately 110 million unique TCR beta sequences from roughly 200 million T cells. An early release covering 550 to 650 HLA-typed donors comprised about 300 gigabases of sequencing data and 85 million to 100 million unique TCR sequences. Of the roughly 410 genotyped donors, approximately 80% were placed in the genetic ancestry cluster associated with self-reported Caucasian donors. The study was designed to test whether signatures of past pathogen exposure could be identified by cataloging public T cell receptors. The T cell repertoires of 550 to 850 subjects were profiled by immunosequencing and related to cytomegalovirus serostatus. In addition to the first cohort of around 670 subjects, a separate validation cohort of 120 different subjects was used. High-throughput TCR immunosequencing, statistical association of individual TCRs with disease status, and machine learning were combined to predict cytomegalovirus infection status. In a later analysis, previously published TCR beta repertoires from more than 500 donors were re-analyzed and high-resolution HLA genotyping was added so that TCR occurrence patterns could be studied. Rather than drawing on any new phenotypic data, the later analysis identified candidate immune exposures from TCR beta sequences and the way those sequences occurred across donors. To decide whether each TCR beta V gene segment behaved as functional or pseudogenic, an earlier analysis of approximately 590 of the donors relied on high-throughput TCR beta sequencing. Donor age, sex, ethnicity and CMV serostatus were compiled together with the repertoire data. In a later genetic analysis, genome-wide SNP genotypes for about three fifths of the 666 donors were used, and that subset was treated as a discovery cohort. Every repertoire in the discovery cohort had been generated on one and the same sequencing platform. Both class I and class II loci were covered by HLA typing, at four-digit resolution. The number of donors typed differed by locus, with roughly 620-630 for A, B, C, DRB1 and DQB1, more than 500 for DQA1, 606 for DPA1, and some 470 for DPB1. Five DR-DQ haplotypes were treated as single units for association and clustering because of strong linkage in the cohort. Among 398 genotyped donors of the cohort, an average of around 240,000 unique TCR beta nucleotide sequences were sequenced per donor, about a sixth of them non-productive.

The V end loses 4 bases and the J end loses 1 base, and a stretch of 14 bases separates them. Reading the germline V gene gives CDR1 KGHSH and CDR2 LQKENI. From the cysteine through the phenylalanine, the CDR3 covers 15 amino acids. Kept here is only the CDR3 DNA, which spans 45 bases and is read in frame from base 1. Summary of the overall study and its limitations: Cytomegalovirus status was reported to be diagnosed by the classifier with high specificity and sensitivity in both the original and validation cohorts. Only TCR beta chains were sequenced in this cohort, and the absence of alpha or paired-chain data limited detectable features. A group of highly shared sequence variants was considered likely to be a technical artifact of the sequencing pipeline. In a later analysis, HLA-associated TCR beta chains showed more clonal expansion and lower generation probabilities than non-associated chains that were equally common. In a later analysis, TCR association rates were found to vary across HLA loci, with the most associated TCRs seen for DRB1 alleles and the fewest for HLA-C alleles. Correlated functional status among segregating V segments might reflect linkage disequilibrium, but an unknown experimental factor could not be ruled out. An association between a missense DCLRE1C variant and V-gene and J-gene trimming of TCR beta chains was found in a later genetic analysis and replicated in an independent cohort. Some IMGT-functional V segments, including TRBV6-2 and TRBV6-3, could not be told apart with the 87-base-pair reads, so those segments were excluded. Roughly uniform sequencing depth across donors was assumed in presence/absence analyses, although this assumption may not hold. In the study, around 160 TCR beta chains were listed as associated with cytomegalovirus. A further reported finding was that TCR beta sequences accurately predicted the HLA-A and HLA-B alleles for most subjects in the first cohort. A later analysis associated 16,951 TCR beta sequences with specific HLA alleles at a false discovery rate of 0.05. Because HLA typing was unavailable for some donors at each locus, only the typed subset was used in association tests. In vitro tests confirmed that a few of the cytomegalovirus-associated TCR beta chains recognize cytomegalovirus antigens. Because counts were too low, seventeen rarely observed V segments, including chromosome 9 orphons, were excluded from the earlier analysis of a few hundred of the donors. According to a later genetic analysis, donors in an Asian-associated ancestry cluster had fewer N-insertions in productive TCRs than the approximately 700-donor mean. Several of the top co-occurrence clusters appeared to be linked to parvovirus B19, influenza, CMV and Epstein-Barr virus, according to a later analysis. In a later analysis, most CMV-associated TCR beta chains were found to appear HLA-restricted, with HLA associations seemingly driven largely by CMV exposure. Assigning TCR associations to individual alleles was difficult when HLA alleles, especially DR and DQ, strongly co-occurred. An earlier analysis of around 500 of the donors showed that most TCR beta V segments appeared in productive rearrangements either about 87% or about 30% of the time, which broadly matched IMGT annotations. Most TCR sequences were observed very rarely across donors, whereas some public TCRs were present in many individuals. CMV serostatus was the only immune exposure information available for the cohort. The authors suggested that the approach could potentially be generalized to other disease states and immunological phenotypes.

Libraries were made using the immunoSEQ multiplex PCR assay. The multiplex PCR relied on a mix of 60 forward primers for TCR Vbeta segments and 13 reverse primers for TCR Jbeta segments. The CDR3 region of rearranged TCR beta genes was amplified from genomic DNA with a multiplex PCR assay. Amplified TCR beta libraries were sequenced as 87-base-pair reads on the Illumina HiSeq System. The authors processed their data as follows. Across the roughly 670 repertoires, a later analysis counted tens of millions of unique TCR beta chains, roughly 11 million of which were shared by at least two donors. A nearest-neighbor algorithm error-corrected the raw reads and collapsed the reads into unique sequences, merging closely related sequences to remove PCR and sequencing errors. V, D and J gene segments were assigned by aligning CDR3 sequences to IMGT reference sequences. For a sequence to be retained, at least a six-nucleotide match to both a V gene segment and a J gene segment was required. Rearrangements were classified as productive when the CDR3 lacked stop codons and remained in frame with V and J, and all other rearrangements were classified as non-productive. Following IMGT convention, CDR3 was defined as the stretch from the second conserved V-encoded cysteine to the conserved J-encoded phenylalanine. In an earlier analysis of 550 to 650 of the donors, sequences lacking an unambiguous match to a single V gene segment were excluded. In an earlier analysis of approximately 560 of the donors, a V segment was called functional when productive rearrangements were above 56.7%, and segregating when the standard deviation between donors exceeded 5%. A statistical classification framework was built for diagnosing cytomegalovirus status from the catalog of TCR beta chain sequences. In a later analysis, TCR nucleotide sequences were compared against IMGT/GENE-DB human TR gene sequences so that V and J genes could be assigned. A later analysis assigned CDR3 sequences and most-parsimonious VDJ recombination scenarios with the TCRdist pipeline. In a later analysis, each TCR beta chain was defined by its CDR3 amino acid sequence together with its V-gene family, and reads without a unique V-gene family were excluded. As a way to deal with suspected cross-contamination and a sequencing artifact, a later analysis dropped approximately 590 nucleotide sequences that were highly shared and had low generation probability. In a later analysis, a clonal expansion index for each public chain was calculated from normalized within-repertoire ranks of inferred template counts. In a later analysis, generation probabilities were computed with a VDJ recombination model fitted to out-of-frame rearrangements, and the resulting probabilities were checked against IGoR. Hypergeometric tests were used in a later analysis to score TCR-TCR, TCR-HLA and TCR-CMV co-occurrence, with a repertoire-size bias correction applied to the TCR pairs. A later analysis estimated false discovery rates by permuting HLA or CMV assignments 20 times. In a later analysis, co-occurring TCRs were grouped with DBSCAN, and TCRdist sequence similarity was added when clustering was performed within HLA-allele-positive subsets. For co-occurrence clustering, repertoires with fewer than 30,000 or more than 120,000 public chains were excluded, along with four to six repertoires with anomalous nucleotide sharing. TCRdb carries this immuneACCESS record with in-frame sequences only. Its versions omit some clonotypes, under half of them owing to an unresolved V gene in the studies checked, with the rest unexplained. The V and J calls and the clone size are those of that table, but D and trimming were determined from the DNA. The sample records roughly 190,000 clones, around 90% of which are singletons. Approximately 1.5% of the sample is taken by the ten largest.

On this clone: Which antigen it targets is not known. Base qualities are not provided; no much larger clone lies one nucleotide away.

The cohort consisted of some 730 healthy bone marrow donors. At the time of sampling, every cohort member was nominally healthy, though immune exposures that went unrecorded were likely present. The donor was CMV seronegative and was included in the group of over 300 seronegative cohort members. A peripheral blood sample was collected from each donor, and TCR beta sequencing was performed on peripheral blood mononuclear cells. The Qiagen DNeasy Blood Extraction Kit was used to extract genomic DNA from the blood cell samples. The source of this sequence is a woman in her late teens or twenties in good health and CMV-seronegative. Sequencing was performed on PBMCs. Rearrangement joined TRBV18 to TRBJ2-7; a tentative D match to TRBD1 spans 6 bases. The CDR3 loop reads CASSLTSGQSYEQYF. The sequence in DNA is TGTGCCAGCTCACTAACTTCCGGACAGTCCTACGAGCAGTACTTC.